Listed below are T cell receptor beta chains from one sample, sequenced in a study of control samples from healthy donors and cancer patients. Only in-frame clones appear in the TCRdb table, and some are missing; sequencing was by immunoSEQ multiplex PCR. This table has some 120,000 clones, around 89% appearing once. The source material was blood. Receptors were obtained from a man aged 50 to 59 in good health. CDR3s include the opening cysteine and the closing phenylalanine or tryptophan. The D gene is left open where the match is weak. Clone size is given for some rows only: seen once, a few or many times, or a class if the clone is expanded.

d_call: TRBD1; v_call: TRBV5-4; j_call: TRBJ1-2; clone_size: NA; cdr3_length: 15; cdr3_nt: TGTGCCAGCAGCTTGACGGGACAGGGTTTTTATGGCTACACCTTC; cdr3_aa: CASSLTGQGFYGYTF
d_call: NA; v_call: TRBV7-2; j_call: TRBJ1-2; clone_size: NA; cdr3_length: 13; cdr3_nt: TGTGCCAGCAGCTTGAGTTGGGGGGCCGGCTACACCTTC; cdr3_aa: CASSLSWGAGYTF
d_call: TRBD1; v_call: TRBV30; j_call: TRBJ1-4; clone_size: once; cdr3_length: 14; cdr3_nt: TGTGCCTGGAGTGTATGGCAGGGGGCCGAAAAACTGTTTTTT; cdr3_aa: CAWSVWQGAEKLFF
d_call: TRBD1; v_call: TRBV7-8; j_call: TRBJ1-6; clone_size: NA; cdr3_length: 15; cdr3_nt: TGTGCCAGCAGCTTAGTTCGGACAGGGTTCTCACCCCTCCACTTT; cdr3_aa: CASSLVRTGFSPLHF
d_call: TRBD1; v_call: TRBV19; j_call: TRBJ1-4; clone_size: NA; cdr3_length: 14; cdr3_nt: TGTGCCAGTAGTATGACAGGGGAGGAAGAAAAACTGTTTTTT; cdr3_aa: CASSMTGEEEKLFF
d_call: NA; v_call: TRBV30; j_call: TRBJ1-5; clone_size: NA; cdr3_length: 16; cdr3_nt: TGTGCCTGGAGTACGAGTAGGGCCCCTAGCAATCAGCCCCAGCATTTT; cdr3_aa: CAWSTSRAPSNQPQHF
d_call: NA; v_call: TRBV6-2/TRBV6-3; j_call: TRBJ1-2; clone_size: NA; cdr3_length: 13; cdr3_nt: TGTGCCAGCAGTTTCCGGGGAGGGAATGGCTACACCTTC; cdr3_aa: CASSFRGGNGYTF
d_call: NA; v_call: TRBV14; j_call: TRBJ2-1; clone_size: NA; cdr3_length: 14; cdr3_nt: TGTGCCAGCAGCCAGGTTCCACAGGGTGGAGTAGCGTTCTTC; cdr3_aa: CASSQVPQGGVAFF
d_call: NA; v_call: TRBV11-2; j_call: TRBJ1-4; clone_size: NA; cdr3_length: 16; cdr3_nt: TGTGCCAGCAGCCCCCAGCGGGGAGGGCTGAATGAAAAACTGTTTTTT; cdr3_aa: CASSPQRGGLNEKLFF
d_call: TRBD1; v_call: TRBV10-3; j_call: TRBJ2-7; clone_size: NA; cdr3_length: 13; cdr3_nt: TGTGCCATCAGTCACGACAGGGGCTACGAGCAGTACTTC; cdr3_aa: CAISHDRGYEQYF
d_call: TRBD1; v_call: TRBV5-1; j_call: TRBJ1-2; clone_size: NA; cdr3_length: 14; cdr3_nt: TGCGCCAGCAGCTCCGACAGGGTGGCCTATGGCTACACCTTC; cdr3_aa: CASSSDRVAYGYTF
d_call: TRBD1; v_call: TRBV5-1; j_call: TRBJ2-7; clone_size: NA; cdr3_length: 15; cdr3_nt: TGCGCCAGCAGCTTCACCGGGACAGAGAGCTACGAGCAGTACTTC; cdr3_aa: CASSFTGTESYEQYF
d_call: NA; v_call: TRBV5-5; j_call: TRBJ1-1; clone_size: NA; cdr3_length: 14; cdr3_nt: TGTGCCAGCAGCTTGGTTCCGGCGAACACTGAAGCTTTCTTT; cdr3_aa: CASSLVPANTEAFF
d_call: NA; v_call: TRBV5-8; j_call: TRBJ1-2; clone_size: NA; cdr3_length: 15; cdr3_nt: TGTGCCAGCAGCTTGGCCCGAGACGGTAACTATGGCTACACCTTC; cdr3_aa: CASSLARDGNYGYTF